One and the same sample provided the 7 T cell receptor beta chains below, sequenced in a study of OX40 agonist ivuxolimab in advanced cancers. This table comes from immunoSEQ multiplex PCR, and its TCRdb copy is limited to in-frame clones, with some not included. The sample carries over 90,000 clones, 80% to 90% recorded once. Sequenced here: CD4+ or CD8+ T cells sorted from blood, sampled in a trial of the OX40 agonist ivuxolimab. Receptors originate from an adult with an advanced solid tumor such as melanoma, head and neck, liver or kidney cancer.

V is TRBV5-1 and J is TRBJ2-7; D may correspond to TRBD1 or TRBD2 (5 bases each). The CDR3 contains 14 residues. Deletions cut 1 base from V and 3 bases from J, with 11 bases between. Germline V CDR1 and CDR2: SGHRS, YFSETQ. The CDR3 nucleotides are TGCGCCAGCAGCTTGTCAGCAGGGAGCTACGAGCAGTACTTC. As protein: CASSLSAGSYEQYF. The variable domain in full, completed from reference TRBV5-1 and TRBJ2-7, reads KAGVTQTPRYLIKTRGQQVTLSCSPISGHRSVSWYQQTPGQGLQFLFEYFSETQRNKGNFPGRFSGRQFSNSRSEMNVSTLELGDSALYLCASSLSAGSYEQYFGPGTRLTVT.

This chain joins TRBV7-2 and TRBJ2-7, with D uncertain. Between the trimmed V and J ends, which lost 5 bases and 7 bases, there was a span of 9 bases. This CDR3 region has 11 residues. CDR1 and CDR2 from the germline V gene are SGHTA and FQGNSA. The CDR3 protein is CASSRAGEQYF. CDR3 DNA: TGTGCCAGCAGCCGAGCTGGGGAGCAGTACTTC. Using reference TRBV7-2 and TRBJ2-7 for the parts outside the CDR3, the full variable domain is GAGVSQSPSNKVTEKGKDVELRCDPISGHTALYWYRQSLGQGLEFLIYFQGNSAPDKSGLPSDRFSAERTGGSVSTLTIQRTQQEDSAVYLCASSRAGEQYFGPGTRLTVT.

This chain joins TRBV30 and TRBJ1-2; D uncertain. Germline V CDR1 and CDR2: GTSNPN, SVGIG (reference sequence). Trimming pared 3 bases from V and 0 bases from J, leaving 8 bases between. The CDR3 loop spans 13 amino acids. This chain's CDR3 is CAWRGEANYGYTF. For the CDR3, the DNA is TGTGCCTGGAGAGGCGAAGCTAACTATGGCTACACCTTC.

The chain recombines TRBV5-4 with TRBJ2-1; 10 bases agree with TRBD2. The CDR3 spans 15 residues. From germline, CDR1 is SGHNT and CDR2 YYREEE (reference sequence). Losses at the gene ends were 2 bases for V and 5 bases for J; bases not matched to a gene: 4. CDR3 residues: CASSFGTSDHNEQFF. In DNA form, the CDR3 reads TGTGCCAGCAGCTTCGGGACTAGCGACCACAATGAGCAGTTCTTC.

The chain combines TRBV7-9 with TRBJ1-5, with 10 bases aligning to TRBD1. Trimming at V came to 5 bases and at J to 6 bases, leaving 7 bases not matched to a gene. The CDR3 covers 15 residues. Per the germline V gene, CDR1 is SEHNR and CDR2 is FQNEAQ (reference sequence). CDR3 nucleotide sequence: TGTGCCAGCAGCCCGGGACAGGGGACCGGTCAGCCCCAGCATTTT. It specifies CASSPGQGTGQPQHF.

This chain connects TRBV25-1 to TRBJ1-2; TRBD1 agrees at 8 bases. With V trimmed by 0 bases and J by 2 bases, 8 bases remained unmatched. The CDR3 runs to 17 residues. CDR1 and CDR2 (germline): MGHDK, SYGVNS. The CDR3 DNA reads TGTGCCAGCAGTGAATATTCCGCAGGGGGCTTAAACTATGGCTACACCTTC. This translates into CASSEYSAGGLNYGYTF.

The rearrangement uses TRBV2 and TRBJ1-1; tentative D call: TRBD1 (5 bases). CDR1 and CDR2 (germline): SNHLY, FYNNEI. Trimming shortened V by 6 bases and J by 1 base, and 15 bases separated the two germline ends. The length of the CDR3 is 15 residues. The CDR3 DNA is TGTGCCAGCAGCGCAAAACAGGCAACGAACACTGAAGCTTTCTTT. Its protein is CASSAKQATNTEAFF.